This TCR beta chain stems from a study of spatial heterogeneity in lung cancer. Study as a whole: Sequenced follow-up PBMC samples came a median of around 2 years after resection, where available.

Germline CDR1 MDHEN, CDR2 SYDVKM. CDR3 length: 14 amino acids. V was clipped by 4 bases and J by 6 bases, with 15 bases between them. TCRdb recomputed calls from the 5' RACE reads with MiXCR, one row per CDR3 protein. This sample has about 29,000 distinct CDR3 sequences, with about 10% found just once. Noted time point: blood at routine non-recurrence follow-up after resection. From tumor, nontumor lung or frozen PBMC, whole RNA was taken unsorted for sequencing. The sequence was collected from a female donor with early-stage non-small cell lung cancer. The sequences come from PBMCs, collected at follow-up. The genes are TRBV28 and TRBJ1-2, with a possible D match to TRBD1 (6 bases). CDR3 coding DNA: TGTGCCAGCAGTTCATCCCGGGACAAAAATGGCTACACCTTC. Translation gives CASSSSRDKNGYTF.